The next 7 T cell receptor beta chains were all read from a single sample in a study of cytomegalovirus exposure and HLA in healthy donors. Only in-frame clones appear in the TCRdb table, and some are missing; sequencing was by immunoSEQ multiplex PCR. The table has about 150,000 clones, 80% to 90% seen once. The sample consisted of PBMCs. The receptor set was obtained from a man aged 18 to 35 in good health and CMV-seropositive.

This chain uses TRBV6-4 with TRBJ2-3, with D possibly being TRBD1 (5 bases). This CDR3 has 14 residues. The V end lost 5 bases, the J end lost 0 bases, and 9 bases lay between the germline ends. Germline-derived CDR1 and CDR2 are MRHNA and SNTAGT. The CDR3 sequence: CASSQDSSTDTQYF. The CDR3 DNA sequence: TGTGCCAGCAGTCAAGACAGTAGCACAGATACGCAGTATTTT.

V and J are TRBV7-9 and TRBJ2-2, with 7 nucleotides matching TRBD1. The CDR3 is 18 residues long. J gave up 1 base and V 5 bases, and 13 bases lay outside the gene matches. From germline, CDR1 is SEHNR and CDR2 FQNEAQ (reference sequence). The CDR3 DNA sequence: TGTGCCAGCAGCACGAGGGACAGTCAATCTGGGAACACCGGGGAGCTGTTTTTT. Amino acid sequence: CASSTRDSQSGNTGELFF. The full variable domain, in which reference TRBV7-9 and TRBJ2-2 provide the parts outside the CDR3, is DTGVSQNPRHKITKRGQNVTFRCDPISEHNRLYWYRQTLGQGPEFLTYFQNEAQLEKSRLLSDRFSAERPKGSFSTLEIQRTEQGDSAMYLCASSTRDSQSGNTGELFFGEGSRLTVL.

This clone was recorded a few times. The chain combines TRBV6-6 with TRBJ1-1; D gene uncertain. V dropped 10 bases and J dropped 1 base, with 13 bases sitting between them. The CDR3 is made up of 13 amino acids. The V gene's germline CDR1 is MNHNY and CDR2 SVGAGI (reference sequence). In DNA, the CDR3 is TGTGCCACCGGCCCGAGGTGGAACACTGAAGCTTTCTTT. Encoded protein: CATGPRWNTEAFF.

The chain carries TRBV5-8 and TRBJ1-5, with 9 bases fitting TRBD1. The length of the CDR3 is 15 residues. CDR1 SGHTS and CDR2 YDEGEE come from the germline V gene. The ends lost 4 bases at V and 4 bases at J; junction bases unmatched: 6. CDR3 coding DNA: TGTGCCAGCAGCGGAGGACAGGGGTCAAATCAGCCCCAGCATTTT. It specifies CASSGGQGSNQPQHF.

This sequence joins TRBV6-4 and TRBJ1-2, with a tentative D call TRBD1 (5 bases). Germline CDR1 is MRHNA and CDR2 is SNTAGT. The V end was cut by 5 bases, the J end by 3 bases, with 16 bases between. The CDR3 runs to 15 residues. Written as DNA, the CDR3 is TGTGCCAGCAGTAAAACGATGGGGGGTTACTATGGCTACACCTTC. Translated, it gives CASSKTMGGYYGYTF.

The rearrangement joins TRBV6-6 to TRBJ2-7, with 7 nucleotides matching TRBD1. The CDR3 is made up of 14 amino acids. From germline, CDR1 is MNHNY and CDR2 SVGAGI (reference sequence). V lost 6 bases, J lost 6 bases, and 11 bases stayed unmatched. The CDR3 DNA reads as TGTGCCAGCAGCTACCGGGACAGTTCATCCGAGCAGTACTTC. This encodes CASSYRDSSSEQYF.

In DNA form, the CDR3 reads TGCGCCAGTACACAGCAGCCGAGCTCCTACGAGCAGTACTTC. Encoded protein: CASTQQPSSYEQYF. J is TRBJ2-7 and V is TRBV5-1; D gene uncertain. Germline loops: CDR1 SGHRS, CDR2 YFSETQ. This CDR3 is 14 amino acids long. The germline V and J ends were trimmed by 8 bases and 0 bases, with 15 bases remaining between them.